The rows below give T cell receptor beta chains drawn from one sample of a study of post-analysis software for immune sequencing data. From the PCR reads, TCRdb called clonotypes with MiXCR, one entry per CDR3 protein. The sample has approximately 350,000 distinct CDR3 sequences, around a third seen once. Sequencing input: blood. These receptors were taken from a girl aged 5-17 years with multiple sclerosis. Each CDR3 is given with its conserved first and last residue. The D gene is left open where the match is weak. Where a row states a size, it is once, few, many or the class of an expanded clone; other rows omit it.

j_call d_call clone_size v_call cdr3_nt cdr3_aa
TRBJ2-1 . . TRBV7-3 TGTGCCAGCAGCTTAAGTGGGGGCACCTTTAATGAGCAGTTCTTC CASSLSGGTFNEQFF
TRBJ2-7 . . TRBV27 TGTGCCAGCAGTTTTCAAGGGACGGAGCAGTACTTC CASSFQGTEQYF
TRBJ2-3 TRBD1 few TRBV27 TGTGCCAGCAGTTCCAGGGGGCCCCTTGTGAGCACAGATACGCAGTATTTT CASSSRGPLVSTDTQYF
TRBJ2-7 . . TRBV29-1 TGCAGCGTTGCGCGGGCCTCCTACGAGCAGTACTTC CSVARASYEQYF
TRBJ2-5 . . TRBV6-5 TGTGCCAGCAGTTACGCTTGGACGACGGTATACCAAGAGACCCAGTACTTC CASSYAWTTVYQETQYF
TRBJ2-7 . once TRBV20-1 TGCAGTGCTAGAGAATTGAGACTTTCCGCCTACGAGCAGTACTTC CSARELRLSAYEQYF
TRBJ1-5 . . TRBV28 TGTGCCAGCAGCCTTCTTTACAGGCCCCAGCATTTT CASSLLYRPQHF
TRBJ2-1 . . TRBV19 TGTGCCAGTAGTAGAAGTGCAAGCTCCTACAATGAGCAGTTCTTC CASSRSASSYNEQFF
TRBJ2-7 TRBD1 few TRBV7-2 TGTGCCAGCAGGCCATCACAGGGGGACTACGAGCAGTACTTC CASRPSQGDYEQYF
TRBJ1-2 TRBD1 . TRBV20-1 TGCAGTGCTAGAGGCAGGGGGCTCGGCTATGGCTACACCTTC CSARGRGLGYGYTF
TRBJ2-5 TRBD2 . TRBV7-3 TGTGCCAGCAGCTTAGCTAGCGGGGGTACCCAGTACTTC CASSLASGGTQYF
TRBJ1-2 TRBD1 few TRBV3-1 TGTGCCAGCAGCCATATGGACAGGGCAGGGGATGGCTACACCTTC CASSHMDRAGDGYTF
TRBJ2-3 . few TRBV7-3 TGTGCCAGCAGCATTGCCGGGGGGCCCACAGATACGCAGTATTTT CASSIAGGPTDTQYF
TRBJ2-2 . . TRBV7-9 TGTGCCAGCAGCCCGCGGGACGGACGGACCGGGGAGCGGTTTTTT CASSPRDGRTGERFF
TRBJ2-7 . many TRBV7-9 TGTGCCAGCAGCGGCCTTTGGCAGGCCTCCTACGAGCAGTACTTC CASSGLWQASYEQYF
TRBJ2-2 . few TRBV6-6 TGTGCCAGCAGCGCAGCGCGAGACTTCAACACCGGGGAGCTGTTTTTT CASSAARDFNTGELFF
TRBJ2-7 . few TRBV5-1 TGCGCCAGCAGACTGGAGGGGGGGAGCGAGCAGTACTTC CASRLEGGSEQYF
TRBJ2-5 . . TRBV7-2 TGTGCCAGCAGCTTATGGGTGGTACAAGAGACCCAGTACTTC CASSLWVVQETQYF
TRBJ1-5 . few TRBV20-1 TGCAGTGCTAGTCAACCCTCCCAGCCCCAGCATTTT CSASQPSQPQHF
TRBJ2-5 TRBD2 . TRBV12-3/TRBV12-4 TGTGCCAGCAGTTTCCCGGGGGGTGAGACCCAGTACTTC CASSFPGGETQYF
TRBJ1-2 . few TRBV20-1 TGCAGTGCCCGGCGCGGGGGCGGCTATGGCTACACCTTC CSARRGGGYGYTF
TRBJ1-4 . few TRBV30 TGTGCCTGGGATACCGGGTCGGGGAATGAAAAACTGTTTTTT CAWDTGSGNEKLFF
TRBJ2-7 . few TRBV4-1 TGCGCCAGCAGCCAAGTACAGGGTCACCCCGGATCCTACGAGCAGTACTTC CASSQVQGHPGSYEQYF
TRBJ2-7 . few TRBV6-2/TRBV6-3 TGTGCCAGCAGTTCACCTTTCTACGAGCAGTACTTC CASSSPFYEQYF
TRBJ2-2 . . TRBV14 TGTGCCAGCAGCCAAGTAGCAGGGGCCCACGGCGGGGAGCTGTTTTTT CASSQVAGAHGGELFF
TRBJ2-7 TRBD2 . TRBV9 TGTGCCAGCAGCGTAAGCGGGGGAGATTACGAGCAGTACTTC CASSVSGGDYEQYF